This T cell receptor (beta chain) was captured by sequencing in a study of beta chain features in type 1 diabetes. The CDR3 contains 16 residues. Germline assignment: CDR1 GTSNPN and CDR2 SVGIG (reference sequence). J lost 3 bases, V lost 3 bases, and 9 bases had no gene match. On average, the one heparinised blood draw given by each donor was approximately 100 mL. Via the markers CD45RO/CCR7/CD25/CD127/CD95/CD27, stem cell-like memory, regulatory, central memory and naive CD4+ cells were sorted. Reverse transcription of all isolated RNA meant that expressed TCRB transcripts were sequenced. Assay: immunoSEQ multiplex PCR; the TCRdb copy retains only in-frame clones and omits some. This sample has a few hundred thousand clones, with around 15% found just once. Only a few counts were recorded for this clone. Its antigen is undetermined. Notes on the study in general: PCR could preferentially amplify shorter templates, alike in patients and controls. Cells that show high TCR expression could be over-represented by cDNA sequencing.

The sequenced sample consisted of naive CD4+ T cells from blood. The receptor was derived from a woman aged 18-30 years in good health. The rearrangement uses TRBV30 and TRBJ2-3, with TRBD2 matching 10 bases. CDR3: CAWSPGLAGVTDTQYF. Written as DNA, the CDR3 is TGTGCCTGGAGCCCAGGGCTAGCGGGAGTAACAGATACGCAGTATTTT.